This T cell receptor beta chain was captured by sequencing in a study of OX40 agonist ivuxolimab in advanced cancers. The method was immunoSEQ multiplex PCR; TCRdb's version includes in-frame clones alone and lacks a portion of them. The table lists some 59,000 clones, around 93% of them singletons. This receptor was taken from an adult with an advanced solid tumor such as melanoma, head and neck, liver or kidney cancer. This specimen was CD4+ or CD8+ T cells sorted from blood, taken in a trial of the OX40 agonist ivuxolimab.

CDR3 sequence: CASSQGFGTGGTAFF. CDR3 sequence (DNA): TGCGCCAGCAGCCAAGGTTTTGGTACGGGCGGCACAGCTTTCTTT. This chain uses TRBV4-3 with TRBJ1-1; D is unresolved. This CDR3 has 15 amino acids. Germline assignment: CDR1 LGHNA and CDR2 YSLEER. With 1 base removed from V and 10 bases from J, the gap between germline ends came to 19 bases.